Listed below are T cell receptor beta chains from one sample, sequenced in a study of control samples from healthy donors and cancer patients. TCRdb's table, derived via immunoSEQ multiplex PCR, lists solely in-frame clones and lacks some. The repertoire holds about 99,000 clones, with roughly 91% as singletons. Sequenced input: PBMCs. Receptors originate from a man in his sixties with lung cancer. Each CDR3 is given with its conserved first and last residue. The order of the fields is V gene, CDR3 length, J gene, clone size, CDR3 protein. Clone size is not always given. Where it is, it says once, few, many or a class for expanded clones.

V: TRBV6-5
length: 14
J: TRBJ2-4
size: NA
CDR3: CASRETATSDIQYF

V: TRBV9
length: 14
J: TRBJ1-1
size: NA
CDR3: CASSLGGSGTEAFF

V: TRBV15
length: 15
J: TRBJ2-5
size: once
CDR3: CATSREQGERETQYF

V: TRBV30
length: 14
J: TRBJ2-2
size: NA
CDR3: CAWSHSRSQEELFF

V: TRBV3-1/TRBV3-2
length: 17
J: TRBJ1-3
size: NA
CDR3: CASSQDLLGQGRGTIYF

V: TRBV5-1
length: 16
J: TRBJ2-1
size: NA
CDR3: CASSSSGGQGFGEQFF

V: TRBV9
length: 15
J: TRBJ1-1
size: NA
CDR3: CASSFTGAANTEAFF

V: TRBV7-2
length: 14
J: TRBJ2-7
size: NA
CDR3: CASSLDKILYEQYF

V: TRBV12-5
length: 16
J: TRBJ2-1
size: NA
CDR3: CASGLFRTADGDEQFF

V: TRBV5-1
length: 16
J: TRBJ2-3
size: NA
CDR3: CASSLDALDGTDTQYF

V: TRBV10-3
length: 12
J: TRBJ2-4
size: NA
CDR3: CAISGTGNIQYF

V: TRBV7-8
length: 13
J: TRBJ1-2
size: NA
CDR3: CASSLRQDYGYTF

V: TRBV5-1
length: 15
J: TRBJ2-5
size: NA
CDR3: CASSLGTNSQETQYF

V: TRBV5-4
length: 14
J: TRBJ2-1
size: NA
CDR3: CASISDTSYNEQFF

V: TRBV11-3
length: 14
J: TRBJ2-6
size: NA
CDR3: CASSLEAGANVLTF

V: TRBV6-5
length: 15
J: TRBJ2-2
size: NA
CDR3: CASSLTGANTGELFF

V: TRBV10-3
length: 14
J: TRBJ1-5
size: NA
CDR3: CAISEVGQNQPQHF

V: TRBV6-1
length: 13
J: TRBJ2-2
size: many
CDR3: CASSEVSTGELFF

V: TRBV7-2
length: 15
J: TRBJ2-5
size: NA
CDR3: CASSLGAPLGGAQYF

V: TRBV4-1
length: 15
J: TRBJ2-2
size: NA
CDR3: CASSPPDRDTGELFF

V: TRBV24-1
length: 11
J: TRBJ2-7
size: NA
CDR3: CATSDGYEQYF

V: TRBV6-1
length: 17
J: TRBJ1-2
size: NA
CDR3: CASSEGVLKAHLYGYTF

V: TRBV3-1/TRBV3-2
length: 15
J: TRBJ2-2
size: NA
CDR3: CASSQARTNTGELFF

V: TRBV11-2
length: 15
J: TRBJ1-1
size: NA
CDR3: CASSLEYRGVGEAFF

V: TRBV24-1
length: 13
J: TRBJ1-2
size: NA
CDR3: CATSDTPLTGGGF

V: TRBV7-3
length: 15
J: TRBJ2-1
size: once
CDR3: CASSPTGQLNNEQFF

V: TRBV4-1
length: 16
J: TRBJ2-2
size: NA
CDR3: CASSQDGTGDTGELFF

V: TRBV5-1
length: 14
J: TRBJ2-4
size: NA
CDR3: CASSLVAGTNIQYF

V: TRBV29-1
length: 16
J: TRBJ1-2
size: NA
CDR3: CSVSGQGGKEYYGYTF

V: TRBV5-1
length: 14
J: TRBJ2-5
size: NA
CDR3: CASSRTSGEETQYF

V: TRBV12-3/TRBV12-4
length: 12
J: TRBJ2-7
size: NA
CDR3: CASKQGPYEQYF

V: TRBV7-8
length: 15
J: TRBJ1-5
size: NA
CDR3: CASSPGRGDNQPQHF

V: TRBV7-9
length: 15
J: TRBJ1-5
size: NA
CDR3: CASSSIQGINQPQHF

V: TRBV7-2
length: 13
J: TRBJ1-5
size: few
CDR3: CASSSGGSQPQHF

V: TRBV10-1
length: 14
J: TRBJ1-2
size: once
CDR3: CASNHRDRLYGYTF

V: TRBV15
length: 13
J: TRBJ1-5
size: NA
CDR3: CATSRDWGPRGDF

V: TRBV4-1
length: 11
J: TRBJ2-1
size: NA
CDR3: CASSLNNEQFF

V: TRBV7-2
length: 14
J: TRBJ2-5
size: once
CDR3: CASSLMRGQETQYF

V: TRBV30
length: 15
J: TRBJ2-5
size: NA
CDR3: CAWSIGQGARETQYF

V: TRBV10-3
length: 13
J: TRBJ2-3
size: NA
CDR3: CAIQGAPTDTQYF

V: TRBV5-1
length: 13
J: TRBJ2-5
size: NA
CDR3: CASSLSGQETQYF

V: TRBV10-1
length: 13
J: TRBJ2-1
size: NA
CDR3: CASSEFPKDEQFF

V: TRBV4-1
length: 16
J: TRBJ1-4
size: NA
CDR3: CASSQEWDTGGEKLFF

V: TRBV2
length: 12
J: TRBJ1-2
size: NA
CDR3: CASNKGTYGYTF

V: TRBV5-1
length: 13
J: TRBJ2-7
size: NA
CDR3: CASSWDRPYEQYF

V: TRBV27
length: 13
J: TRBJ2-5
size: NA
CDR3: CASSLASQETQYF

V: TRBV6-6
length: 15
J: TRBJ1-1
size: NA
CDR3: CASSYSLRGNTEAFF

V: TRBV30
length: 14
J: TRBJ1-4
size: NA
CDR3: CAWSVAVPNEKLFF

V: TRBV2
length: 15
J: TRBJ1-5
size: NA
CDR3: CASHYAGTLNQPQHF

V: TRBV12-3/TRBV12-4
length: 13
J: TRBJ2-3
size: NA
CDR3: CASSSRGQDTQYF

V: TRBV30
length: 14
J: TRBJ2-4
size: NA
CDR3: CAWRGLMAKNIQYF

V: TRBV24-1
length: 14
J: TRBJ1-1
size: NA
CDR3: CATSDPGTGGRAFF

V: TRBV7-9
length: 13
J: TRBJ1-2
size: NA
CDR3: CASSLGTPDGYTF

V: TRBV6-1
length: 16
J: TRBJ2-7
size: NA
CDR3: CASSGNTGGKVHEQYF

V: TRBV2
length: 11
J: TRBJ2-3
size: NA
CDR3: CASSLTDTQYF